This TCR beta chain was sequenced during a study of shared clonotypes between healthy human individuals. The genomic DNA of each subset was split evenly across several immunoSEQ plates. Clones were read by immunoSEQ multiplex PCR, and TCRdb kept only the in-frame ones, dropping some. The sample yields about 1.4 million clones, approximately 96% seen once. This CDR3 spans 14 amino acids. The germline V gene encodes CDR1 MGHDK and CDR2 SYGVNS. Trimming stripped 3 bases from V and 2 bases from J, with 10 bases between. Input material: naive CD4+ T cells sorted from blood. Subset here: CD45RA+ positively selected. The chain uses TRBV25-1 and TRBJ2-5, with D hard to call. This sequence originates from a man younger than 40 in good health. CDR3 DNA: TGTGCCAGCAGTGATCTCGCGTTTCAAGAGACCCAGTACTTC. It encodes CASSDLAFQETQYF.